The present entry profiles one TCR beta chain with its context. The sample originates from a study of early T cells in non-severe SARS-CoV-2 infection. Germline V gene sequence: CDR1 WSHSY, CDR2 SAAADI. CDR3 length: 17 amino acids. The V end lost 4 bases, the J end lost 4 bases, and 21 bases lay between the germline ends. As part of library construction, unique molecular identifiers were attached to individual cDNA molecules. From the 5' RACE reads, TCRdb called clonotypes with MiXCR, one entry per CDR3 protein. The sample lists 30,000 to 40,000 distinct CDR3 sequences, under 6% occurring once. The TCR was taken from an adult who was a healthcare worker with PCR-confirmed SARS-CoV-2 infection or an uninfected control (not recorded which). Sequencing was carried out using whole blood. The gene calls are TRBV10-2 and TRBJ2-3, with D possibly being TRBD1 or TRBD2 (5 bases each). The CDR3 DNA is TGCGCCAGCAGTGTCTCAGGGAAGGGTTTGGAGGCAGATACGCAGTATTTT. Residues: CASSVSGKGLEADTQYF.